These 5 T cell receptor beta chains originate from one sample sequenced in a study of blood T cell repertoires in COVID-19. The protocol was immunoSEQ multiplex PCR, while the TCRdb copy is restricted to in-frame clones and leaves out a portion. Of 300,000 to 350,000 clones in the sample, roughly 89% were seen once. What was sequenced was peripheral blood. These receptors were collected from a woman aged 60 to 75 with COVID-19, enrolled during active disease.

V is TRBV7-9 and J is TRBJ2-1; D call uncertain. Trimming left V 1 base short and J 0 bases short, with 4 bases between. Germline V gene lookup returns CDR1 SEHNR and CDR2 FQNEAQ (reference sequence). This CDR3 region has 14 residues. The CDR3 nucleotides are TGTGCCAGCAGCTTAGACAACTCCTACAATGAGCAGTTCTTC. This translates into CASSLDNSYNEQFF. The whole variable domain, remainder taken from reference TRBV7-9 and TRBJ2-1, is DTGVSQNPRHKITKRGQNVTFRCDPISEHNRLYWYRQTLGQGPEFLTYFQNEAQLEKSRLLSDRFSAERPKGSFSTLEIQRTEQGDSAMYLCASSLDNSYNEQFFGPGTRLTVL.

The chain employs TRBV24-1 and TRBJ1-1, with 9 bases matching TRBD1. After removal of 7 bases from V and 4 bases from J, the junction contained 3 bases not matched to a gene. The CDR3 runs 13 residues. The germline CDR1 and CDR2 sequences are KGHDR and SFDVKD. The CDR3 is CATSNRGRTEAFF. The CDR3 bases are TGTGCCACCAGCAACAGGGGGCGCACTGAAGCTTTCTTT.

The V and J genes are TRBV24-1 and TRBJ2-7; no clear D. V lost 4 bases, J lost 5 bases, and 11 bases lay in between. Germline V gene data show CDR1 as KGHDR and CDR2 as SFDVKD. The CDR3 loop spans 13 amino acids. CDR3 loop: CATSDGRSDEQYF. CDR3 in DNA: TGTGCCACCAGTGACGGTCGGAGCGACGAGCAGTACTTC.

The chain carries TRBV27 and TRBJ2-1; 7 bases are a match to TRBD2. This CDR3 comprises 17 residues. Looked up from germline, CDR1 is MNHEY and CDR2 is SMNVEV (reference sequence). Trimming cost V 0 bases and J 0 bases; bases outside gene matches: 5. The CDR3: CASSLSGLTRSYNEQFF. CDR3 coding DNA: TGTGCCAGCAGTTTATCGGGACTAACTCGCTCCTACAATGAGCAGTTCTTC.

V gene TRBV5-4 combines with J gene TRBJ1-2, with 8 bases identical to TRBD1. The germline gives CDR1 SGHNT, CDR2 YYREEE (reference sequence). There are 14 residues in the CDR3. Losses at the gene ends were 4 bases for V and 4 bases for J; bases not matched to a gene: 6. For the CDR3, the DNA is TGTGCCAGCAGCACCGACAGGGGATCCTATGGCTACACCTTC. Protein: CASSTDRGSYGYTF.